This T cell receptor beta chain was captured by sequencing in a study of T-cell memory formation after mild COVID-19. Whole-study results and caveats: Whereas later expanders leaned CD4+, clones contracting day 15 to 85 showed a balanced CD4/CD8 makeup. Among CD4+ contracting clones, most were CM and EM, and CD8+ ones EMRA.

This clonotype has only a few counts. Its antigen is still unknown. The length of the CDR3 is 15 residues. Trimming cost V 1 base and J 4 bases, with 13 bases left between them. In germline, CDR1 is SGHAT, CDR2 FQNNGV. TCRdb reanalysed the 5' RACE reads using MiXCR and keeps one entry per CDR3 protein. The sample yields about half a million distinct CDR3 sequences, 18% seen once. This rearrangement joins TRBV11-2 to TRBJ2-5; D is perhaps TRBD1 (8 bases). The receptor was derived from an adult woman who had mild COVID-19 (a few samples of this study predate the infection). Cell type and time point are not known. Input material: PBMCs or a T cell subset sorted from them (not recorded which). The CDR3: CASSLGYRGGETQYF. CDR3 nucleotide sequence: TGTGCCAGCAGCTTAGGGTACAGGGGGGGAGAGACCCAGTACTTC.